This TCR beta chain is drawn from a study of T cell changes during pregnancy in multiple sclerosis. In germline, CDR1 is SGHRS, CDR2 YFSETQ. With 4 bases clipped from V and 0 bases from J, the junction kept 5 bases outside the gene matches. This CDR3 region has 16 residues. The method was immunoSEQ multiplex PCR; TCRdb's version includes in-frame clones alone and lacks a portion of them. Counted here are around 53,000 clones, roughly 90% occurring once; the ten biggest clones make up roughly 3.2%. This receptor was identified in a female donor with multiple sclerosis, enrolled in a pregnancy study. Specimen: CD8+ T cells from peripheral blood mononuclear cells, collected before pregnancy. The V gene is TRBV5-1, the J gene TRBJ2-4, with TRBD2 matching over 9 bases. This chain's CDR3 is CASSAGGNGAKNIQYF. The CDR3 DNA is TGCGCCAGCAGCGCGGGAGGGAATGGAGCCAAAAACATTCAGTACTTC.